A selection of T cell receptor beta chains follows, all from one sample in a study of neurological immune-mediated disorders. TCRdb re-called the 5' RACE reads through MiXCR, storing one row per CDR3 protein. The data show tens of thousands of distinct CDR3 sequences, about 3.3% seen once. The sample was PBMCs. The receptor set was obtained from a woman in her sixties or seventies with multiple sclerosis. Each CDR3 is given with its conserved first and last residue. D genes are given only for firm matches. Size is stated for part of the rows, as once, few or many counts, or as a class when the clone is expanded.

clone size: many
D gene: -
V gene: TRBV20-1
J gene: TRBJ1-1
CDR3 DNA: TGCAGTGCTGCCACAGGGAGGCAGGACACTGAAGCTTTCTTT
CDR3 protein: CSAATGRQDTEAFF

clone size: many
D gene: -
V gene: TRBV7-2
J gene: TRBJ2-3
CDR3 DNA: TGTGCCAGCAGCTTATCTGCTAGCACAGATACGCAGTATTTT
CDR3 protein: CASSLSASTDTQYF

clone size: many
D gene: -
V gene: TRBV15
J gene: TRBJ2-3
CDR3 DNA: TGTGCCACCAGCAGAGGCGACAGGGCGGGGGGAGATACGCAGTATTTT
CDR3 protein: CATSRGDRAGGDTQYF

clone size: many
D gene: -
V gene: TRBV5-1
J gene: TRBJ2-3
CDR3 DNA: TGCGCCAGCAGCAGGAGCGACGTCGCTAGCACAGATACGCAGTATTTT
CDR3 protein: CASSRSDVASTDTQYF

clone size: many
D gene: -
V gene: TRBV6-1
J gene: TRBJ1-1
CDR3 DNA: TGTGCCGGTACCGGGGACCTGAACACTGAAGCTTTCTTT
CDR3 protein: CAGTGDLNTEAFF

clone size: many
D gene: TRBD1
V gene: TRBV5-1
J gene: TRBJ2-6
CDR3 DNA: TGCGCCAGCAGCTACTGGACAGGGCAAGTATCTGGGGCCAACGTCCTGACTTTC
CDR3 protein: CASSYWTGQVSGANVLTF

clone size: many
D gene: -
V gene: TRBV11-3
J gene: TRBJ2-5
CDR3 DNA: TGTGCCAGCAGCTTTTCAGGGGCCCGAGAGACCCAGTACTTC
CDR3 protein: CASSFSGARETQYF

clone size: many
D gene: -
V gene: TRBV20-1
J gene: TRBJ1-5
CDR3 DNA: TGCAGTGCTAGTGAAGGGGCGCAAATTCAGCCCCAGCATTTT
CDR3 protein: CSASEGAQIQPQHF

clone size: many
D gene: TRBD1
V gene: TRBV5-8
J gene: TRBJ1-6
CDR3 DNA: TGTGCCAGCAGCTACACAGGGGTCGGGAATTCACCCCTCCACTTT
CDR3 protein: CASSYTGVGNSPLHF

clone size: many
D gene: TRBD2
V gene: TRBV12-3/TRBV12-4
J gene: TRBJ2-2
CDR3 DNA: TGTGCCAGCAGCCTACCCCCGGGGGGTAACGGGGAGCTGTTTTTT
CDR3 protein: CASSLPPGGNGELFF

clone size: many
D gene: TRBD2
V gene: TRBV7-9
J gene: TRBJ2-3
CDR3 DNA: TGTGCCAGCAACCCTAGCGGGGTATCAGATACGCAGTATTTT
CDR3 protein: CASNPSGVSDTQYF

clone size: many
D gene: TRBD2
V gene: TRBV7-2
J gene: TRBJ2-1
CDR3 DNA: TGTGCCAGCAGCTTAGAGAGACTAGCGAACAATGAGCAGTTCTTC
CDR3 protein: CASSLERLANNEQFF

clone size: few
D gene: -
V gene: TRBV3-1
J gene: TRBJ2-1
CDR3 DNA: TGTGCCAGCAGCCAAGAATCTTGGCGGTCCGACAATGAGCAGTTCTTC
CDR3 protein: CASSQESWRSDNEQFF

clone size: many
D gene: -
V gene: TRBV5-1
J gene: TRBJ1-1
CDR3 DNA: TGCGCCAGCAGCACACCGCCAGGGAATGAAGCTTTCTTT
CDR3 protein: CASSTPPGNEAFF

clone size: many
D gene: -
V gene: TRBV12-3/TRBV12-4
J gene: TRBJ2-3
CDR3 DNA: TGTGCCAGCACCCATCAGCGCACCACGAGGAACCTCACAGATACGCAGTATTTT
CDR3 protein: CASTHQRTTRNLTDTQYF

clone size: many
D gene: -
V gene: TRBV20-1
J gene: TRBJ1-1
CDR3 DNA: TGCAGTGCTAGAGGCTCTCAAGGGAACACTGAAGCTTTCTTT
CDR3 protein: CSARGSQGNTEAFF

clone size: many
D gene: -
V gene: TRBV20-1
J gene: TRBJ1-2
CDR3 DNA: TGCAGTGCTAGAGATACCGCGACCTATGGCTACACCTTC
CDR3 protein: CSARDTATYGYTF

clone size: many
D gene: TRBD1
V gene: TRBV7-7
J gene: TRBJ2-5
CDR3 DNA: TGTGCCAGCAGCTTTCGACAGGGTCAAGAGACCCAGTACTTC
CDR3 protein: CASSFRQGQETQYF

clone size: -
D gene: -
V gene: TRBV5-1
J gene: TRBJ2-2
CDR3 DNA: TGCGCCAGCACCATTCAGGGCCTCGGGGAGCTGTTTTTT
CDR3 protein: CASTIQGLGELFF

clone size: many
D gene: -
V gene: TRBV5-1
J gene: TRBJ2-2
CDR3 DNA: TGCGCCAGCAGCTTGGTTCCCGCAGGGATCACCGGGGAGCTGTTTTTT
CDR3 protein: CASSLVPAGITGELFF

clone size: many
D gene: -
V gene: TRBV2
J gene: TRBJ2-3
CDR3 DNA: TGTGCCAGCAGCGCGGCAGGCCTGGGTGGCACAGATACGCAGTATTTT
CDR3 protein: CASSAAGLGGTDTQYF

clone size: many
D gene: TRBD2
V gene: TRBV5-1
J gene: TRBJ2-1
CDR3 DNA: TGCGCCAGCAGCTCCGGACTAGCGGGGGGGAGTAATGAGCAGTTCTTC
CDR3 protein: CASSSGLAGGSNEQFF

clone size: many
D gene: -
V gene: TRBV27
J gene: TRBJ1-4
CDR3 DNA: TGTGCCAGCAGTTTAAACAACCCAAAAGGGGAAAAACTGTTTTTT
CDR3 protein: CASSLNNPKGEKLFF

clone size: many
D gene: -
V gene: TRBV7-8
J gene: TRBJ1-3
CDR3 DNA: TGTGCCAGCAGCTTAACCGGGGTCGGAAACACCATATATTTT
CDR3 protein: CASSLTGVGNTIYF

clone size: many
D gene: TRBD1
V gene: TRBV18
J gene: TRBJ2-6
CDR3 DNA: TGTGCCAGCTCCCAGGGACAGTCTGGGGCCAACGTCCTGACTTTC
CDR3 protein: CASSQGQSGANVLTF

clone size: many
D gene: -
V gene: TRBV20-1
J gene: TRBJ1-4
CDR3 DNA: TGCAGTGCTACCCTTGACAGTGCAACTAATGAAAAACTGTTTTTT
CDR3 protein: CSATLDSATNEKLFF

clone size: many
D gene: TRBD2
V gene: TRBV20-1
J gene: TRBJ2-1
CDR3 DNA: TGCAGTGCTAGACCTCAAGCGGGGATCTCCTACAATGAGCAGTTCTTC
CDR3 protein: CSARPQAGISYNEQFF

clone size: many
D gene: -
V gene: TRBV20-1
J gene: TRBJ2-5
CDR3 DNA: TGCAGTGCTAGAGATCTGGTCGCGCTCCAAGAGACCCAGTACTTC
CDR3 protein: CSARDLVALQETQYF

clone size: many
D gene: -
V gene: TRBV3-1
J gene: TRBJ2-5
CDR3 DNA: TGTGCCAGCAGCCAAATGGTAGTCCAGGAGACCCAGTACTTC
CDR3 protein: CASSQMVVQETQYF

clone size: many
D gene: -
V gene: TRBV27
J gene: TRBJ1-1
CDR3 DNA: TGTGCCAGCAGTACACCCAGGGGAGGGAACACTGAAGCTTTCTTT
CDR3 protein: CASSTPRGGNTEAFF

clone size: many
D gene: TRBD1
V gene: TRBV15
J gene: TRBJ2-7
CDR3 DNA: TGTGCCACCAGCAGGGACTCGGAAGGACAGGGTTTCTTC
CDR3 protein: CATSRDSEGQGFF

clone size: many
D gene: -
V gene: TRBV20-1
J gene: TRBJ2-2
CDR3 DNA: TGCAGTGCTCCCGGGACAACTAACACCGGGGAGCTGTTTTTT
CDR3 protein: CSAPGTTNTGELFF

clone size: many
D gene: -
V gene: TRBV29-1
J gene: TRBJ2-2
CDR3 DNA: TGCAGCGTTGAAGAGACAGGGAACACCGGGGAGCTGTTTTTT
CDR3 protein: CSVEETGNTGELFF

clone size: many
D gene: TRBD2
V gene: TRBV5-1
J gene: TRBJ2-3
CDR3 DNA: TGCGCCAGCAGCTTGCAACTAGCGGGGAGCACAGATACGCAGTATTTT
CDR3 protein: CASSLQLAGSTDTQYF

clone size: many
D gene: TRBD1
V gene: TRBV5-1
J gene: TRBJ2-2
CDR3 DNA: TGCGCCAGCAGCGACCTCACAGGGGGCGTCGGCACCGGGGAGCTGTTTTTT
CDR3 protein: CASSDLTGGVGTGELFF

clone size: many
D gene: -
V gene: TRBV5-1
J gene: TRBJ2-5
CDR3 DNA: TGCGCCAGCAGCTTGTTGGTGCTACAAGAGACCCAGTACTTC
CDR3 protein: CASSLLVLQETQYF

clone size: many
D gene: -
V gene: TRBV11-2
J gene: TRBJ2-2
CDR3 DNA: TGTGCCAGCAGCTTAGCGGCCAGGACGAACACCGGGGAGCTGTTTTTT
CDR3 protein: CASSLAARTNTGELFF

clone size: many
D gene: -
V gene: TRBV5-1
J gene: TRBJ2-1
CDR3 DNA: TGCGCCAGCAGCTTAGGGACACTCCTTGGGGATGAGCAGTTCTTC
CDR3 protein: CASSLGTLLGDEQFF

clone size: many
D gene: TRBD1
V gene: TRBV20-1
J gene: TRBJ2-1
CDR3 DNA: TGCAGTGCTAGAGACGGGGACAGGGTAAACAATGAGCAGTTCTTC
CDR3 protein: CSARDGDRVNNEQFF

clone size: many
D gene: -
V gene: TRBV12-3/TRBV12-4
J gene: TRBJ1-1
CDR3 DNA: TGTGCCAGCAGTTTGAGGGCGCTGAACACTGAAGCTTTCTTT
CDR3 protein: CASSLRALNTEAFF

clone size: many
D gene: -
V gene: TRBV5-1
J gene: TRBJ2-3
CDR3 DNA: TGCGCCAGCAGCTCGTGGGGCACAGATACGCAGTATTTT
CDR3 protein: CASSSWGTDTQYF

clone size: many
D gene: TRBD2
V gene: TRBV20-1
J gene: TRBJ2-5
CDR3 DNA: TGCAGTGCTAGTGGGACTACTCTCGGGACCCAGTACTTC
CDR3 protein: CSASGTTLGTQYF

clone size: many
D gene: TRBD1
V gene: TRBV5-1
J gene: TRBJ1-1
CDR3 DNA: TGCGCCAGCAGTTCGGGACAGCCGAACACTGAAGCTTTCTTT
CDR3 protein: CASSSGQPNTEAFF

clone size: many
D gene: TRBD2
V gene: TRBV20-1
J gene: TRBJ2-5
CDR3 DNA: TGCAGTACGACCCGGACTAGCGGGCTTCAAGAGACCCAGTACTTC
CDR3 protein: CSTTRTSGLQETQYF

clone size: many
D gene: -
V gene: TRBV7-8
J gene: TRBJ2-7
CDR3 DNA: TGTGCCAGCAGCAACACGATGGGGTGGCCTGCTCTGGAGCAGTACTTC
CDR3 protein: CASSNTMGWPALEQYF

clone size: many
D gene: TRBD2
V gene: TRBV24-1
J gene: TRBJ2-2
CDR3 DNA: TGTGCCACCAGTGATCCACTAGCGGGGGACGGGGAGCTGTTTTTT
CDR3 protein: CATSDPLAGDGELFF

clone size: many
D gene: -
V gene: TRBV7-9
J gene: TRBJ1-5
CDR3 DNA: TGTGCCAGCAGCTTGGGGGGACGCGATTTTACTCCTTCATATAGCAATCAGCCCCAGCATTTT
CDR3 protein: CASSLGGRDFTPSYSNQPQHF

clone size: many
D gene: TRBD1
V gene: TRBV5-1
J gene: TRBJ2-3
CDR3 DNA: TGCGCCAGCACCCGACAGGGCGTCACAGATACGCAGTATTTT
CDR3 protein: CASTRQGVTDTQYF

clone size: many
D gene: TRBD1
V gene: TRBV3-1
J gene: TRBJ1-1
CDR3 DNA: TGTGCCAGCAGCCAAGGGACAGGGGGTCGGGGCACTGAAGCTTTCTTT
CDR3 protein: CASSQGTGGRGTEAFF

clone size: many
D gene: TRBD1
V gene: TRBV28
J gene: TRBJ2-2
CDR3 DNA: TGTGCCAGCAGAATCCGGGACAGGGGCACCGGGGAGCTGTTTTTT
CDR3 protein: CASRIRDRGTGELFF

clone size: many
D gene: -
V gene: TRBV10-3
J gene: TRBJ1-4
CDR3 DNA: TGTGCCCACTCGTCGGGGGCCACTAATGAAAAACTGTTTTTT
CDR3 protein: CAHSSGATNEKLFF

clone size: many
D gene: -
V gene: TRBV20-1
J gene: TRBJ2-5
CDR3 DNA: TGCAGTGCTAGAGGGGCACCAGGAGAGACCCAGTACTTC
CDR3 protein: CSARGAPGETQYF

clone size: many
D gene: -
V gene: TRBV20-1
J gene: TRBJ1-5
CDR3 DNA: TGCAGTGCTATCAGGTTTAGCAATCAGCCCCAGCATTTT
CDR3 protein: CSAIRFSNQPQHF

clone size: many
D gene: TRBD1
V gene: TRBV5-1
J gene: TRBJ2-5
CDR3 DNA: TGCGCCAGCAGCACCACAGGGGGCAGAGAGACCCAGTACTTC
CDR3 protein: CASSTTGGRETQYF

clone size: -
D gene: TRBD2
V gene: TRBV20-1
J gene: TRBJ2-1
CDR3 DNA: TGCAGTGCTGGGACTAGCGGGGGGCTGAACAATGAGCAGTTCTTC
CDR3 protein: CSAGTSGGLNNEQFF

clone size: many
D gene: TRBD2
V gene: TRBV20-1
J gene: TRBJ2-5
CDR3 DNA: TGCAGTGCCAGGCGGGGGATACTAATTCAAGAGACCCAGTACTTC
CDR3 protein: CSARRGILIQETQYF

clone size: many
D gene: TRBD1
V gene: TRBV5-6
J gene: TRBJ2-7
CDR3 DNA: TGTGCCAGCAGCAGACCGGGACAGGCCCTCCCCTACGAGCAGTACTTC
CDR3 protein: CASSRPGQALPYEQYF

clone size: few
D gene: -
V gene: TRBV6-1
J gene: TRBJ2-2
CDR3 DNA: TGTGCCAGCAGTTCGGTTTTCACCGGGGAGCTGTTTTTT
CDR3 protein: CASSSVFTGELFF

clone size: many
D gene: -
V gene: TRBV6-4
J gene: TRBJ1-4
CDR3 DNA: TGTGCCAGCAGTGAGGGACAAAGGAATGAAAAACTGTTTTTT
CDR3 protein: CASSEGQRNEKLFF